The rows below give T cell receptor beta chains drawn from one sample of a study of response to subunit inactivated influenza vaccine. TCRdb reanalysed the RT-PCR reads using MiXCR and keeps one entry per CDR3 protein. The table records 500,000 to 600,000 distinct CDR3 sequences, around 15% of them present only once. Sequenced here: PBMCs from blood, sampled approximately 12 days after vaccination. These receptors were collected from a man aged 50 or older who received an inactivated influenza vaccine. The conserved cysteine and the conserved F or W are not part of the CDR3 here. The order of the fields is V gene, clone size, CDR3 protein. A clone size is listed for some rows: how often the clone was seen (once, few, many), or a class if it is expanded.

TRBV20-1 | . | SARYGLAGRTSTDTQY
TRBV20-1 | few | SARARDSGYEQY
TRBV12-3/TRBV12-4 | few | ASSPSPGTGYTQY
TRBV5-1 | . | ASSAGRTNEKLF
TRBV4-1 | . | ASSSQVNSPLH
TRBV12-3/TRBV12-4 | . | ASSFQVWGGYT
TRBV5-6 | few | ASSLEQGTYEQY
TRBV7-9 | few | ASRGRDTEAF
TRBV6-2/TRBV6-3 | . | ASSSLTGQNIQY
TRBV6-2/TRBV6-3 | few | ASRAAGTGSVYEQY
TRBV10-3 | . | AISEAAGGAYEQY
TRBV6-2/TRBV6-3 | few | ASSYSNPSGSSYNEQF
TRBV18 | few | ASSLEKTQY
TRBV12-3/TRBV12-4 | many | ASSPRLAGSPYEQY
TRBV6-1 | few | ASQAVVNTEAF
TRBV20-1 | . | SAWTSGNNEQF
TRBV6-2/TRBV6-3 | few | ASQLSDGGALYTGELF
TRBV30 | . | AWSVISPPTDTQY
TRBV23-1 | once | ASSQSMGEQY
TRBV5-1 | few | ASSLGMTGGTEAF
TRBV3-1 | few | ASSHRDVRTYEQY
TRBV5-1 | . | ASKRGESYEQY
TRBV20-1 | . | SASRGLARTDTQY
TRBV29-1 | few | SVLKGNMNTEAF
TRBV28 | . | ASNKQPQH
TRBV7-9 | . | ASSQKAGQLNTGELF
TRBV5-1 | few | ASSLDLNSYEQY
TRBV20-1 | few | SAQGAFPEQY
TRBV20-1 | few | SARNGRGIYGYT
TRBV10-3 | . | AISPMGVGTEAF
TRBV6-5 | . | ASSYSRGMYEQY
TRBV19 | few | ASSQPGPGGNQPQH
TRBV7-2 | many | ASSFGDARYNEQF
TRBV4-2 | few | ASSQVGPFTDTQY
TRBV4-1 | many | ASSPGGVTLYGYT
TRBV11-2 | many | ASSPGTVYSNQPQH
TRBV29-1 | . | SVEETSSYEQY
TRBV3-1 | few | ASSQKVASTTDTQY
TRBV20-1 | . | SAGTVYGYT
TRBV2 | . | ASTSRGLAGGPSYNEQF
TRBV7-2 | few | ASSSDLRIPYNEQF